Listed here are 8 T cell receptor beta chains from one sample, sequenced in a study of T cell responses to AZD1222 COVID-19 vaccine. Only in-frame clones appear in the TCRdb table, and some are missing; sequencing was by immunoSEQ multiplex PCR. The data show 150,000 to 200,000 clones, with 90% seen just once and roughly 3.1% held by the top ten. The sequences come from peripheral blood, collected on day 0 of AZD1222 vaccination. These receptors all come from an adult in good health.

This sequence joins TRBV18 and TRBJ2-7; perhaps TRBD1 as D (5 bases). The ends were cut back, 2 bases at V and 3 bases at J, with 8 bases in the middle. The germline CDR1 and CDR2 sequences are KGHSH and LQKENI. The CDR3 covers 13 residues. The CDR3: CASSPDRNYEQYF. CDR3 DNA sequence: TGTGCCAGCTCACCAGACAGAAACTACGAGCAGTACTTC.

The genes are TRBV7-8 and TRBJ1-1, with 10 nucleotides matching TRBD1. Trimming at V came to 5 bases and at J to 11 bases, leaving 14 bases not matched to a gene. The CDR3 runs 15 residues. Germline lookup yields CDR1 SGHVS and CDR2 FQNEAQ. The CDR3 sequence: CASSPGEGQGRRAFF. As DNA, the CDR3 is TGTGCCAGCAGCCCCGGAGAGGGACAGGGGAGACGGGCTTTCTTT.

V usage is TRBV16 and J usage is TRBJ1-2, with 7 bases aligning to TRBD1. CDR1 and CDR2 (germline): KGHSY, FQNENV. After removal of 4 bases from V and 4 bases from J, the junction contained 3 bases not matched to a gene. The CDR3 is made up of 13 amino acids. Here the CDR3 DNA reads TGTGCCAGCAGCCCGGACAGGCTCTATGGCTACACCTTC. Its protein product is CASSPDRLYGYTF.

The rearrangement links TRBV7-8 to TRBJ2-7, with a possible D match to TRBD1 (6 bases). The CDR3 runs 14 residues. The germline V and J ends were trimmed by 1 base and 0 bases, with 7 bases remaining between them. Germline lookup yields CDR1 SGHVS and CDR2 FQNEAQ. CDR3 protein: CASSLVGGSYEQYF. CDR3 DNA: TGTGCCAGCAGCTTAGTAGGGGGCTCCTACGAGCAGTACTTC. Looking up the rest from reference TRBV7-8 and TRBJ2-7 gives the full variable domain: GAGVSQSPRYKVAKRGQDVALRCDPISGHVSLFWYQQALGQGPEFLTYFQNEAQLDKSGLPSDRFFAERPEGSVSTLKIQRTQQEDSAVYLCASSLVGGSYEQYFGPGTRLTVT.

The genes are TRBV29-1 and TRBJ2-1, with TRBD2 matching over 7 bases. Germline V lookup: CDR1 SQVTM, CDR2 ANQGSEA. The CDR3 totals 15 residues. Trimming took 4 bases from V and 2 from J; bases not matched to a gene: 8. Written as DNA, the CDR3 is TGCAGCGTTGCGGGTCTGGCGGGGGCCTACAATGAGCAGTTCTTC. It is translated as CSVAGLAGAYNEQFF.

The chain recombines TRBV27 with TRBJ1-2, with TRBD1 matching over 7 bases. The CDR3 covers 14 residues. Losses at the gene ends were 8 bases for V and 2 bases for J; bases not matched to a gene: 8. CDR1 MNHEY and CDR2 SMNVEV come from the germline V gene (reference sequence). CDR3 nucleotides: TGTGCCAGCGCCCCGCAGGGGGACAACTATGGCTACACCTTC. Amino acid sequence: CASAPQGDNYGYTF.

The J gene is TRBJ1-2, the V gene TRBV19; the D is unclear. Per germline, CDR1 LNHDA and CDR2 SQIVND (reference sequence). The V gene lost 7 bases and the J gene lost 3 bases, with 18 bases spanning the gap. There are 15 residues in the CDR3. Here the CDR3 reads CASKNNTWAYYGYTF. The CDR3 bases are TGTGCCAGTAAGAACAACACCTGGGCCTACTATGGCTACACCTTC.

In DNA, the CDR3 is TGTGCCAGCAGTGAACGTCAGGGACGGGGCTCCTACGAGCAGTACTTC. It is translated as CASSERQGRGSYEQYF. V is TRBV2 and J is TRBJ2-7; either TRBD1 or TRBD2 may fit D (5 bases each). CDR3 length: 16 residues. Trimming took off 2 bases at V and 0 bases at J, with 14 bases between the two ends. Germline assignment: CDR1 SNHLY and CDR2 FYNNEI.